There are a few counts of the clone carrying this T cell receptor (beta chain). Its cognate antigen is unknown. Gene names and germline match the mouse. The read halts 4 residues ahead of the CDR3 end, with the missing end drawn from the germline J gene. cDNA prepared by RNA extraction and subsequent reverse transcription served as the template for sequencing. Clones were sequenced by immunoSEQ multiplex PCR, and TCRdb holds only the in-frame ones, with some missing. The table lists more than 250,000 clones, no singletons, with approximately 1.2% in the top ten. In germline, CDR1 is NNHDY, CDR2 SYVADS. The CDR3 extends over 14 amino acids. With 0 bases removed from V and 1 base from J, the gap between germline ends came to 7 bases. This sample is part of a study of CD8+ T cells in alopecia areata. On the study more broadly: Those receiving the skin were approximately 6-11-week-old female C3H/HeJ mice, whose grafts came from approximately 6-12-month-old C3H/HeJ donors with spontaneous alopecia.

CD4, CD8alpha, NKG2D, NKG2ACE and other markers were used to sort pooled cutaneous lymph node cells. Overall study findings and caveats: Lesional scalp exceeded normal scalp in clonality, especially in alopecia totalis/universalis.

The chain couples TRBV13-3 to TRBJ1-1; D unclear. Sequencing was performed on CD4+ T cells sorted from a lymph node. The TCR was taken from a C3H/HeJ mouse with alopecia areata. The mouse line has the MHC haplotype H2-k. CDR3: CASSDGHLNTEVFF. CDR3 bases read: TGTGCCAGCAGTGATGGACATTTAAACACA.